The 10 T cell receptor beta chains given below trace back to one sample, sequenced in a study of T cell repertoires in cytomegalovirus infection. The antigens of these receptors remain unknown. TCRdb reanalysed the reads using MiXCR and keeps one entry per CDR3 protein. Here the sample spans 800,000 to 950,000 distinct CDR3 sequences, approximately 29% being singletons. The specimen comprised cultured CD8+ T cells from PBMCs, sampled from culture after CMV antigen stimulation. The receptors shown here come from a human donor in good health (CMV status not recorded). Some clones in this sample may be carry-over from other donors' samples.

With respect to this clonotype: One end of the junction fails to match germline, which may point to a read error. The chain has TRBV29-1 and TRBJ2-3, with a tentative D call TRBD1 (5 bases). The CDR3 runs 14 residues. Germline CDR1 is SQVTM and CDR2 is ANQGSEA. The CDR3 sequence: CSIDGFLGADTQYF. The CDR3, as DNA: TGCAGCATTGACGGCTTCTTAGGGGCAGATACGCAGTATTTT.

The chain links TRBV9 to TRBJ1-6; TRBD1 matches at 12 bases. V shed 0 bases and J 1 base; nucleotides not matched to a gene: 2. From germline, CDR1 is SGDLS and CDR2 YYNGEE. The CDR3 consists of 18 residues. The DNA for the CDR3 is TGTGCCAGCAGCGTAGAGGGACAGGGGGCTTCCTATAATTCACCCCTCCACTTT. It yields the protein CASSVEGQGASYNSPLHF.

The rearrangement joins TRBV3-1 to TRBJ2-2; 8 bases align to TRBD1. The CDR3 has 18 amino acids. V trimming: 6 bases; J trimming: 0 bases; junction bases outside the gene matches: 12. Germline V CDR1 and CDR2: LGHDT, YNNKEL (reference sequence). CDR3 sequence: CASSLFPRTGPNTGELFF. The DNA of the CDR3 is TGTGCCAGCAGTCTTTTTCCAAGGACAGGGCCGAACACCGGGGAGCTGTTTTTT.

The rearrangement links TRBV7-8 to TRBJ1-5; weak D call: TRBD1 (5 bases). The CDR3 is made up of 15 amino acids. V gave up 5 bases and J gave up 5 bases, with 16 bases separating them. Per the germline V gene, CDR1 is SGHVS and CDR2 is FQNEAQ. CDR3 protein: CASSKPGTPDQPQHF. The CDR3 DNA is TGTGCCAGCAGCAAACCCGGGACCCCGGATCAGCCCCAGCATTTT.

The rearrangement links TRBV5-6 to TRBJ1-2; TRBD1 matches 9 bases. CDR1 is SGHDT and CDR2 is YYEEEE in the germline V gene. The CDR3 spans 16 residues. Trimming cost V 4 bases and J 4 bases; bases outside gene matches: 11. The CDR3 reads CASSAKGQGFLYGYTF. The CDR3 coding sequence is TGTGCCAGCAGCGCGAAGGGACAGGGATTCCTCTATGGCTACACCTTC.

In its sample, this clonotype was seen a few times. J is TRBJ1-2 and V is TRBV7-9; no clear D gene. V dropped 1 base and J dropped 0 bases, with 12 bases sitting between them. Germline CDR1 reads SEHNR; CDR2 reads FQNEAQ (reference sequence). CDR3 length: 16 residues. The CDR3 region is CASSLEAQSTNYGYTF. For the CDR3, the DNA is TGTGCCAGCAGCTTAGAGGCGCAGTCTACTAACTATGGCTACACCTTC.

There are many counts of this clonotype. This sequence joins TRBV7-6 and TRBJ1-1; no firm D call. Germline lookup yields CDR1 SGHVS and CDR2 FNYEAQ. The CDR3 contains 15 residues. V was pared by 0 bases and J by 7 bases, with 15 bases between. The CDR3 DNA reads TGTGCCAGCAGCTTAGCGGTAGGGCGAACCGGTGAAGCTTTCTTT. This sequence encodes CASSLAVGRTGEAFF.

V usage is TRBV7-9 and J usage is TRBJ2-2, with D maybe TRBD2 (6 bases). The V gene's germline CDR1 is SEHNR and CDR2 FQNEAQ (reference sequence). The CDR3 has 13 amino acids. V shed 4 bases and J shed 7 bases, with 10 bases lying between them. CDR3 DNA sequence: TGTGCCAGCAGCTCCCCCGGGAGCGGGGAGCTGTTTTTT. Translated: CASSSPGSGELFF.

This rearrangement joins TRBV29-1 to TRBJ2-7; D tentatively fits TRBD1 or TRBD2 (6 bases each). Germline CDR1 reads SQVTM; CDR2 reads ANQGSEA. The CDR3 covers 12 residues. V lost 7 bases and J lost 5, with 15 bases in between. The CDR3 region has the DNA TGCAGCGCATATGGGGGCGGGGACGAGCAGTACTTC. Its protein is CSAYGGGDEQYF.

Points on this clonotype: This sequence may be a read error, since a much larger clone differs from it by one base. The DNA for the CDR3 is TGTGCCAGCAGCTTTAGCGGGGGGACCTACGAGCAGTACTTC. Translation gives CASSFSGGTYEQYF. The chain joins TRBV27 to TRBJ2-7; 10 bases map to TRBD2. Germline V gene data show CDR1 as MNHEY and CDR2 as SMNVEV (reference sequence). Trimming at V came to 6 bases and at J to 2 bases, leaving 4 bases not matched to a gene. This CDR3 comprises 14 residues.